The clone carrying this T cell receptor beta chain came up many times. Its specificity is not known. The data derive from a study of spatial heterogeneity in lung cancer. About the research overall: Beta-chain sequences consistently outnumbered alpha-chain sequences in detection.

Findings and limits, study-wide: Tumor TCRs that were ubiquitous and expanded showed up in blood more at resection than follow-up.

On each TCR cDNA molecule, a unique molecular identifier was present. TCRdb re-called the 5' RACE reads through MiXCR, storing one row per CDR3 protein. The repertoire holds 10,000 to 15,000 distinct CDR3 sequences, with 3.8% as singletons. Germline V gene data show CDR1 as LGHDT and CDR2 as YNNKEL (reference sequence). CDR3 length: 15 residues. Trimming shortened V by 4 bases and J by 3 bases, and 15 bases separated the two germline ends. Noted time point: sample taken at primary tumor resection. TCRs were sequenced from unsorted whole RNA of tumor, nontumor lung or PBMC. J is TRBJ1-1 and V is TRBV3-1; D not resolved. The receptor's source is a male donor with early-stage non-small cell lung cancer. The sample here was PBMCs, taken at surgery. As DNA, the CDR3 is TGTGCCAGCAGCCTTAGCGGGAGCAAGGACACTGAAGCTTTCTTT. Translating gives CASSLSGSKDTEAFF.